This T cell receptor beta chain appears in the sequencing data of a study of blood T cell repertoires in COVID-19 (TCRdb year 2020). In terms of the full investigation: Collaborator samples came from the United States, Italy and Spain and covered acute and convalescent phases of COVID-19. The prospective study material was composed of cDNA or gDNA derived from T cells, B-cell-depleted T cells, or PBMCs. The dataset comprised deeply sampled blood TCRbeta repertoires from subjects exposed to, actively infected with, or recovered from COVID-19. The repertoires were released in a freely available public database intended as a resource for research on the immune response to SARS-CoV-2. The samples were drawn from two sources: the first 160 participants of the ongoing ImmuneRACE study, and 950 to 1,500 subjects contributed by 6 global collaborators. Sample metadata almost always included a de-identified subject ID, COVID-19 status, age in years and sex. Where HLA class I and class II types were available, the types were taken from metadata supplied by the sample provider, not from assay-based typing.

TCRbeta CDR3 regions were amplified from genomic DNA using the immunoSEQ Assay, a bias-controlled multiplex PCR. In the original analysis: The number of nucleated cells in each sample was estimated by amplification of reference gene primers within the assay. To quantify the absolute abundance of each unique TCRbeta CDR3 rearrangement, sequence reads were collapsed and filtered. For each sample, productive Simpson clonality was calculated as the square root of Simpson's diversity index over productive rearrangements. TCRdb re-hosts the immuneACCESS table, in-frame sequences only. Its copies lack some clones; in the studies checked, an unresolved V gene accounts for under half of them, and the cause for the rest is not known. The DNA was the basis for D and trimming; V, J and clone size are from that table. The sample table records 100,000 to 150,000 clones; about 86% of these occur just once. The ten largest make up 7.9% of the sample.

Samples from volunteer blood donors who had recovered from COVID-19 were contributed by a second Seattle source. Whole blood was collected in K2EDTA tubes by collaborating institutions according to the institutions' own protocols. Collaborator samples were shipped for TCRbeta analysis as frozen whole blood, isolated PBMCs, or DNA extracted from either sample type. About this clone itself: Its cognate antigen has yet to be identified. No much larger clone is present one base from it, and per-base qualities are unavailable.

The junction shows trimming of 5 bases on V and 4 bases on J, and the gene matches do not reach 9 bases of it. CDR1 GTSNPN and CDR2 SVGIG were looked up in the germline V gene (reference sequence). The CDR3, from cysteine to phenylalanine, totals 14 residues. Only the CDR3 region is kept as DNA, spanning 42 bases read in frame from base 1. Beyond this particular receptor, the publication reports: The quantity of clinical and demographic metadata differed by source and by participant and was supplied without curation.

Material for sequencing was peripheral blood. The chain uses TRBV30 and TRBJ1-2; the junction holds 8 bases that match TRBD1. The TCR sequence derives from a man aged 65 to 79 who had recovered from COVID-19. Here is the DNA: TGTGCCTGGGAAAGATACAGGGGGTCCTATGGCTACACCTTC. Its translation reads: CAWERYRGSYGYTF.